Sequencing of this TCR beta chain was carried out in a study of Ad26.COV2.S vaccination and SARS-CoV-2 variants. Study-wide context: Into the muscle, Ad26.COV2.S was dosed once or twice, 56 days apart. Study findings and constraints: The study found higher spike-specific TCR breadth in vaccine than placebo recipients.

Sequencing was performed with immunoSEQ multiplex PCR; in TCRdb, only in-frame clones are kept and a portion is missing. The data show about 320,000 clones, about 86% seen once. Treatment defined: some 20 received Ad26.COV2.S at low or high dose, single or two shots; five or six received placebo; per-sample allocation not given. Material that was analyzed had been drawn on day 63 after the first vaccine or placebo injection. CDR3 length: 15 amino acids. Germline CDR1 and CDR2: LNHDA and SQIVND (reference sequence). Trimming left V 3 bases short and J 4 bases short, with 15 bases between. For this clone: Its antigen is not known.

The sample here was peripheral blood, taken in a trial of Ad26.COV2.S vaccine versus placebo. This TCR came from a person between 18 and 59 years old who received the Ad26.COV2.S COVID-19 vaccine or a placebo. V usage is TRBV19 and J usage is TRBJ1-1; D is possibly TRBD1 (5 bases). CDR3 amino acids: CASSISGIGGTEAFF. CDR3 DNA sequence: TGTGCCAGTAGTATTTCAGGGATCGGGGGCACTGAAGCTTTCTTT.